The entry that follows covers one T cell receptor (beta chain) sequence. Its target is not known. Assay used: immunoSEQ multiplex PCR; TCRdb lists only in-frame clones, some missing. The sample includes approximately 90,000 clones, 87% of them seen just once. This sample is drawn from a study of OX40 agonist ivuxolimab in advanced cancers. The overall study: The patients got ivuxolimab, which is an agonistic anti-OX40 (CD134) antibody. Study-level findings and limits: Dose levels from 0.1 to 3.0 mg/kg saw CD4+ and CD8+ blood T cells expand clonally by week 6.

Trimming left V 6 bases short and J 4 bases short, with 12 bases between. CDR1 MNHEY and CDR2 SVGAGI come from the germline V gene. This CDR3 comprises 13 residues. The TCR comes from an adult with an advanced solid tumor such as melanoma, head and neck, liver or kidney cancer. Specimen: CD4+ or CD8+ T cells sorted from blood, collected in a trial of the OX40 agonist ivuxolimab. The chain combines TRBV6-5 with TRBJ1-2, with TRBD1 as a possible D gene (6 bases). CDR3 sequence: CASSRQDFYGYTF. CDR3 bases: TGTGCCAGCAGCCGACAGGACTTCTATGGCTACACCTTC.